This is a list of T cell receptor beta chains from one sample in a study of vaccination and CD4 T cells after COVID-19. Their antigens remain unidentified. TCRdb called the PCR reads again in MiXCR, with one record for every CDR3 protein. The sample records around 7,800 distinct CDR3 sequences, approximately 65% being singletons. The sequenced material came from CD4+ T cells from blood, cultured in vitro. All receptors come from a human donor who had recovered from COVID-19. Each CDR3 is given with its conserved first and last residue. Each record gives: clone size, D gene, J gene, V gene, CDR3 DNA, CDR3 protein. D genes are given only for firm matches. The size entry is marked missing in some rows and otherwise reads once, few, many or a size class.

. . TRBJ2-3 TRBV7-2 TGTGCCAGCAGCTTACAGTCCGGAGGAGAACGCACAGATACGCAGTATTTT CASSLQSGGERTDTQYF
. . TRBJ2-7 TRBV5-4 TGTGCCAGCAGCTACGACAGCCTTTCCCCCTACGAGCAGTACTTC CASSYDSLSPYEQYF
. TRBD2 TRBJ2-3 TRBV4-3 TGCGCCAGCAGCCAAGATTCCCTAGCGGCAGATACGCAGTATTTT CASSQDSLAADTQYF
. . TRBJ1-5 TRBV20-1 TGCAGTGCTTCCACCTGGACCTCCGAAGCTGGTCAGCCCCAGCATTTT CSASTWTSEAGQPQHF
. TRBD2 TRBJ2-1 TRBV6-5 TGTGCCAGCAGTTATGGGCTAGCGGGGTCCAATGAGCAGTTCTTC CASSYGLAGSNEQFF
few TRBD1 TRBJ1-2 TRBV7-3 TGTGCCAGCAGCTCAGGGGGCAGACAGACGGATGGCTACACCTTC CASSSGGRQTDGYTF
. . TRBJ1-3 TRBV10-3 TGTGCCATCAGTGAGTCGATAGACGGAAACACCATATATTTT CAISESIDGNTIYF
. . TRBJ2-5 TRBV28 TGTGCCAGCAGTACTCAGGACCGAGGGATCCAAGAGACCCAGTACTTC CASSTQDRGIQETQYF
. . TRBJ1-1 TRBV23-1 TGCGCCAGCAGTCATGGTGTGCGTGCGGGGAGAAACACTGAAGCTTTCTTT CASSHGVRAGRNTEAFF
few TRBD1 TRBJ2-7 TRBV6-1 TGTGCCAGCAAGTTGACAGGGGCCCCCTACGAGCAGTACTTC CASKLTGAPYEQYF
few . TRBJ2-7 TRBV27 TGTGCCAGCAGTTTATTATCAGGGTCGGACGAGCAGTACTTC CASSLLSGSDEQYF
. . TRBJ2-7 TRBV7-2 TGTGCCAGCAGCTTAGGGAGGGGACAGATCTACGAGCAGTACTTC CASSLGRGQIYEQYF
. TRBD2 TRBJ2-1 TRBV20-1 TGCAGTGTAATTCGGGCGGGAGGAGGTGCCTACAATGAGCAGTTCTTC CSVIRAGGGAYNEQFF
. TRBD2 TRBJ2-7 TRBV20-1 TGCAGTGCTAGACCCCAGCGGGGGACCTACGAGCAGTACTTC CSARPQRGTYEQYF
. . TRBJ2-7 TRBV27 TGTGCCAGCACCCCTACAGGGAGAGTTATCTACGAGCAGTACTTC CASTPTGRVIYEQYF
. . TRBJ1-5 TRBV24-1 TGTGCCACCAGTGAACAGCCCAATCAGCCCCAGCATTTT CATSEQPNQPQHF
. . TRBJ1-2 TRBV19 TGTGCCAGTAGTATAAGAGGGGGTGACTATGGCTACACCTTC CASSIRGGDYGYTF
. TRBD1 TRBJ1-4 TRBV7-9 TGTGCCAGCAGCCCAGGGACAGGCAGCCTGTTTTTT CASSPGTGSLFF
. . TRBJ1-5 TRBV20-1 TGCAGTGCTAGATTCGGGTCTAATCAGCCCCAGCATTTT CSARFGSNQPQHF
. . TRBJ1-1 TRBV11-3 TGTGCCAGCAGCTTAGAGAAGTTTGGAGAAGCTTTCTTT CASSLEKFGEAFF
. . TRBJ1-6 TRBV4-2 TGTGCCAGCAGCTACTTCTACCTCAACTCACCCCTCCACTTT CASSYFYLNSPLHF
once TRBD2 TRBJ2-3 TRBV11-2 TGTGCCAGCAGCTACTGGACTAGCGAAAGCACAGATACGCAGTATTTT CASSYWTSESTDTQYF
. . TRBJ2-3 TRBV7-2 TGTGCCAGCAGATTAGCGGCTAGCACAGATACGCAGTATTTT CASRLAASTDTQYF